Below, 3 T cell receptor beta chains from the same sample are listed, as sequenced in a study of cytomegalovirus exposure and HLA in healthy donors. Vbeta (60) and Jbeta (13) primers were used in the PCR. Only in-frame clones appear in the TCRdb table, and some are missing; sequencing was by immunoSEQ multiplex PCR. Altogether 100,000 to 150,000 clones are present, around 77% being singletons, with the ten largest covering roughly 13%. The material sequenced was PBMCs. The receptors were gathered from a woman in her thirties or forties in good health and CMV-seropositive.

The genes are TRBV10-3 and TRBJ2-1; TRBD2 aligns across 9 bases. The J segment lost 8 bases and the V segment lost 6 bases, leaving 14 bases of the junction unmatched. The CDR3 has 16 residues. Germline V gene sequence: CDR1 ENHRY, CDR2 SYGVKD. CDR3 sequence reads: CAIREDIAGAKHEQFF. The CDR3, as DNA: TGTGCCATCAGAGAAGATATAGCGGGAGCGAAGCATGAGCAGTTCTTC.

V gene TRBV18 combines with J gene TRBJ2-2; 7 bases match TRBD2. Germline values: CDR1 KGHSH, CDR2 LQKENI. This CDR3 contains 15 residues. V shed 3 bases and J 5 bases; nucleotides not matched to a gene: 6. The CDR3, as DNA: TGTGCCAGCTCACCGACGACTAGCCATACCGGGGAGCTGTTTTTT. It yields the protein CASSPTTSHTGELFF.

This clone was recorded a few times. The chain carries TRBV15 and TRBJ1-1; possibly TRBD1 for D (5 bases). The CDR3 extends over 13 amino acids. Trimming left V 8 bases short and J 4 bases short, with 14 bases between. Germline CDR1 reads LNHNV; CDR2 reads YYDKDF (reference sequence). The CDR3 DNA reads as TGTGCCACCTGGGGAGGAGGGACCACTGAAGCTTTCTTT. This translates into CATWGGGTTEAFF. Combining the CDR3 with reference TRBV15 and TRBJ1-1 gives the whole variable domain DAMVIQNPRYQVTQFGKPVTLSCSQTLNHNVMYWYQQKSSQAPKLLFHYYDKDFNNEADTPDNFQSRRPNTSFCFLDIRSPGLGDTAMYLCATWGGGTTEAFFGQGTRLTVV.